This T cell receptor beta chain stems from a study of CD4 T cells in relation to SARS-CoV-2 and coronaviruses. Looking at the study overall: ViraFEST: roughly ten-day antigen culture of PBMCs, then TCR beta CDR3 sequencing. The negative reference was HIV-1 Nef peptide pool or peptide-free culture. The restricting HLA molecule for shared crossreactive spike epitopes was mapped.

The repertoire was sequenced with immunoSEQ multiplex PCR; TCRdb's copy has only in-frame clones and lacks some. The data contain fewer than 20,000 clones, about 77% of them singletons. About this clone: What it binds is unknown.

CD4+ T cells from unexposed donors were obtained before the COVID-19 pandemic (2011-2018). CD4+ T cells were isolated from the cells after about 11 days of culture. Testing used SARS-CoV-2 S/N and four cold-coronavirus spikes on unexposed-donor CD4+ T cells, cells permitting. The CDR3 sequence is 16 residues long. The V gene lost 0 bases and the J gene lost 4 bases, with 16 bases spanning the gap. Germline values: CDR1 LGHDT, CDR2 YNNKEL (reference sequence). The rearrangement joins TRBV3-1 (or the pseudogene TRBV3-2) to TRBJ2-7, with D hard to call. Sequencing used CD4+ T cells from PBMCs, cultured in vitro. The TCR sequence derives from a human donor in good health. CDR3 region: CASSQEGFGGVYEQYF. The DNA for the CDR3 is TGTGCCAGCAGCCAAGAGGGGTTCGGCGGAGTTTACGAGCAGTACTTC.